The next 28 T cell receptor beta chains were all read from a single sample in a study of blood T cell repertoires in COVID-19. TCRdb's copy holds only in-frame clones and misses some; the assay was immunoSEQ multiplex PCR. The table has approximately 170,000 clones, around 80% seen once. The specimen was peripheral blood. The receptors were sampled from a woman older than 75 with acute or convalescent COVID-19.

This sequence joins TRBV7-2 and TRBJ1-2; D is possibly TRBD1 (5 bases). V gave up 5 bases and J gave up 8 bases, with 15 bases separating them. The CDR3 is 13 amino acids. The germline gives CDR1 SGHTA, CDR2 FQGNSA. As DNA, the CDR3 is TGTGCCAGCAGCGGGCCAGGGTTAGGAGGCTACACCTTC. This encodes CASSGPGLGGYTF.

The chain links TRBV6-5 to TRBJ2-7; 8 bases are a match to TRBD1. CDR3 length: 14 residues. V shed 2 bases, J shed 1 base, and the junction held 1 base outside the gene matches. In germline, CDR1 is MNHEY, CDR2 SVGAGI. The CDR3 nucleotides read TGTGCCAGCAGTTACACAGGGGGGTCCTACGAGCAGTACTTC. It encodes CASSYTGGSYEQYF.

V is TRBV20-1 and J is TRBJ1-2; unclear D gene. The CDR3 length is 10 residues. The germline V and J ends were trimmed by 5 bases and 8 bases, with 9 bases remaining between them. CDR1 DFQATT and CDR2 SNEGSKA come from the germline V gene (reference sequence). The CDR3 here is CSAFGQGYTF. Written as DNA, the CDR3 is TGCAGTGCTTTTGGGCAGGGCTACACCTTC.

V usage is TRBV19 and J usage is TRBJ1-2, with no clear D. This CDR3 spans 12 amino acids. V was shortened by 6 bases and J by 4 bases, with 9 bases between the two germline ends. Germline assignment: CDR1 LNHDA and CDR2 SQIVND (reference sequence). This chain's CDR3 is CASSQPGYGYTF. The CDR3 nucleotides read TGTGCCAGTAGCCAACCGGGCTATGGCTACACCTTC.

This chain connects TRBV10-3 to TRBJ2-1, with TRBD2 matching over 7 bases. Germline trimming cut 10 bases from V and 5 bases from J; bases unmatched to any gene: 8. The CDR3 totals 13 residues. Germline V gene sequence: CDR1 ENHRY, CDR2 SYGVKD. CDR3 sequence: CATKGLADNEQFF. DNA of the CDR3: TGTGCCACAAAAGGGCTAGCGGACAATGAGCAGTTCTTC.

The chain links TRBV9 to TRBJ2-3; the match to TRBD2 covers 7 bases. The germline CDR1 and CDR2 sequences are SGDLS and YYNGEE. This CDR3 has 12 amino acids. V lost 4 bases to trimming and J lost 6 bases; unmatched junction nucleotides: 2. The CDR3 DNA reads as TGTGCCAGCAGCCCGCGGGGGGATACGCAGTATTTT. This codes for CASSPRGDTQYF.

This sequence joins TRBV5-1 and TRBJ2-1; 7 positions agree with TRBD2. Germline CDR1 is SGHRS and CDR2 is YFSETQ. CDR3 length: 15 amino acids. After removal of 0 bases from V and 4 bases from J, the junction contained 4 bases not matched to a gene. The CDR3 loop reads CASSLGGLEYNEQFF. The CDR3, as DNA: TGCGCCAGCAGCTTGGGCGGACTAGAGTACAATGAGCAGTTCTTC.

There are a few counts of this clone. The CDR3 DNA reads as TGTGCCAGCAGCCAACGGGGCGGGGGTTTCCACAATGAGCAGTTCTTC. Its protein product is CASSQRGGGFHNEQFF. This sequence joins TRBV3-1 (or the pseudogene TRBV3-2) and TRBJ2-1; 7 bases line up with TRBD2. J lost 5 bases, V lost 2 bases, and 9 bases had no gene match. Germline V lookup: CDR1 LGHDT, CDR2 YNNKEL (reference sequence). The CDR3 is made up of 16 amino acids.

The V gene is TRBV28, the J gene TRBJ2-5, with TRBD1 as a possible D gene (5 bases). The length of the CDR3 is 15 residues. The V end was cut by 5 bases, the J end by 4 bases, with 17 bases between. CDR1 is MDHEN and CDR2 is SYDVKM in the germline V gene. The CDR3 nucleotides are TGTGCCAGCAGTCTCGGAAGGGGTTTTGGAGAGACCCAGTACTTC. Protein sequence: CASSLGRGFGETQYF.

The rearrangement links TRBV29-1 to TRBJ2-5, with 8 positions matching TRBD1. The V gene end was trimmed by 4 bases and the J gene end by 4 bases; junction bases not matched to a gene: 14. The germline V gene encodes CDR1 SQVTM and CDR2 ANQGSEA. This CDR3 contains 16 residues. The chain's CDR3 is CSVVRDRSRRGETQYF. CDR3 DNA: TGCAGCGTTGTGAGGGACAGGTCCAGAAGGGGAGAGACCCAGTACTTC.

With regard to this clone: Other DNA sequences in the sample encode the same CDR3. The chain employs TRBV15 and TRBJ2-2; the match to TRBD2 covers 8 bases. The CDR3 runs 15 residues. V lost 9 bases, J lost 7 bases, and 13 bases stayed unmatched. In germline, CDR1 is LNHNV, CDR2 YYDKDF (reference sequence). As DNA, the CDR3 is TGTGCCACTAGACCGAGCGGGGGCTGGGTCGGGGAGCTGTTTTTT. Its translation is CATRPSGGWVGELFF.

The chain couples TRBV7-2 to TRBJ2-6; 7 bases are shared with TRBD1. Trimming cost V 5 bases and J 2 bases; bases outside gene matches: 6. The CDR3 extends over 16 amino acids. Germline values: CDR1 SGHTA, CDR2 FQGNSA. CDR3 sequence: CASSLRTGTGANVLTF. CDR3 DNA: TGTGCCAGCAGCCTTCGGACAGGAACTGGGGCCAACGTCCTGACTTTC.

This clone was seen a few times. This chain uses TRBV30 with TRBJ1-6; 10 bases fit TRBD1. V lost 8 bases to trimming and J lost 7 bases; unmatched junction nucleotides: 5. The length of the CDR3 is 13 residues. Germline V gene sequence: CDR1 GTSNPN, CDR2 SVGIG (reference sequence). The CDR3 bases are TGTGCCGGCGGGACAGGGGCGAATTCACCCCTCCACTTT. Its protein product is CAGGTGANSPLHF. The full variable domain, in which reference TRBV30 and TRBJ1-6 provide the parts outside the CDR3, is SQTIHQWPATLVQPVGSPLSLECTVEGTSNPNLYWYRQAAGRGLQLLFYSVGIGQISSEVPQNLSASRPQDRQFILSSKKLLLSDSGFYLCAGGTGANSPLHFGNGTRLTVT.

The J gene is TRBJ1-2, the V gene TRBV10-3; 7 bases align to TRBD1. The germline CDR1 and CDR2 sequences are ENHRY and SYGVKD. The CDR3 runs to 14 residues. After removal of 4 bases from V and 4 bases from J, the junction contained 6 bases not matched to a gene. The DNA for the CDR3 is TGTGCCATCAGTGTACAGGGGCGCAGCTATGGCTACACCTTC. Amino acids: CAISVQGRSYGYTF.

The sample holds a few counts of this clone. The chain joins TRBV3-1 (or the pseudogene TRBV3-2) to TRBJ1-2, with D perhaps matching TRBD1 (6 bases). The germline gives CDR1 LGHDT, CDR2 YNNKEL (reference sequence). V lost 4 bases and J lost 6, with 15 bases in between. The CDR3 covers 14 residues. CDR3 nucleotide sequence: TGTGCCAGCAGCCCTAGAGGGGGGGAAAATGGCTACACCTTC. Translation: CASSPRGGENGYTF.

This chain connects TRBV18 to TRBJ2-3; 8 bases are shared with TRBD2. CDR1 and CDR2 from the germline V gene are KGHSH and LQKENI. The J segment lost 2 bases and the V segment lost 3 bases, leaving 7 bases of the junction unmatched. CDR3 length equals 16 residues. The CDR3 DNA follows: TGTGCCAGCTCACCGGAACTAGCGGCGTACACAGATACGCAGTATTTT. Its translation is CASSPELAAYTDTQYF.

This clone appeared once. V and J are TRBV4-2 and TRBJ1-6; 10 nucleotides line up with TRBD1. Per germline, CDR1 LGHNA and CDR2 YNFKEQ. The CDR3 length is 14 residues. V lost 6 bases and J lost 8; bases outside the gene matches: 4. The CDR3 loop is CASRRGTGDSPLHF. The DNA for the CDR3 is TGTGCCAGCAGAAGAGGGACAGGGGATTCACCCCTCCACTTT.

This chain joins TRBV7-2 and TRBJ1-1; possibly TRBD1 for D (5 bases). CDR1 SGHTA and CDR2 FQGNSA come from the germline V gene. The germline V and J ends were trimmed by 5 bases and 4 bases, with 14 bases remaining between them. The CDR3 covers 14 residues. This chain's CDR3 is CASSLMGGATEAFF. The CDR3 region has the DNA TGTGCCAGCAGCCTAATGGGCGGGGCCACTGAAGCTTTCTTT.

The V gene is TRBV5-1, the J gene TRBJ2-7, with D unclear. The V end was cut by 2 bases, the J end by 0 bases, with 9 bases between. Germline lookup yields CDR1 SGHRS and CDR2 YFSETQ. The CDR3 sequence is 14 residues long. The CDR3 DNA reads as TGCGCCAGCAGCTTCCAGGATCTCTCCTACGAGCAGTACTTC. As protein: CASSFQDLSYEQYF.

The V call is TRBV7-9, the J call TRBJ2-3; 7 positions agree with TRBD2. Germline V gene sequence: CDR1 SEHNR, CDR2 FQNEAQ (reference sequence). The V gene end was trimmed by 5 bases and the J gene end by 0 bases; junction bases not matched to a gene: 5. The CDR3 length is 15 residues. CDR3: CASSRSGVSTDTQYF. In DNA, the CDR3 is TGTGCCAGCAGCCGGAGCGGGGTCAGCACAGATACGCAGTATTTT.

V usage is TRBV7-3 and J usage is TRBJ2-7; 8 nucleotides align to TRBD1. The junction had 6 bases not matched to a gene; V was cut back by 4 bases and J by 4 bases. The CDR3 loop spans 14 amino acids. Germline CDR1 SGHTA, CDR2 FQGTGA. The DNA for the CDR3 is TGTGCCAGCAGCTCAGGGGGCGCTCCATACGAGCAGTACTTC. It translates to CASSSGGAPYEQYF.

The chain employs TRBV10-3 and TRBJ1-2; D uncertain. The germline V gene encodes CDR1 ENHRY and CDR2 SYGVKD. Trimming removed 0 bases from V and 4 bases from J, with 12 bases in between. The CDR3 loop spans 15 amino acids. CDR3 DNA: TGTGCCATCAGTGAGTCGACGAGCAGGATCTATGGCTACACCTTC. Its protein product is CAISESTSRIYGYTF.

The CDR3 protein is CASSDFRGRLQETQYF. CDR3 in DNA: TGTGCCAGCAGTGACTTCAGGGGAAGACTTCAAGAGACCCAGTACTTC. The J gene is TRBJ2-5, the V gene TRBV6-4; tentative D call: TRBD1 (6 bases). V lost 1 base to trimming and J lost 2 bases, with 14 bases between them. CDR1 and CDR2 (germline): MRHNA, SNTAGT. The CDR3 totals 16 residues.

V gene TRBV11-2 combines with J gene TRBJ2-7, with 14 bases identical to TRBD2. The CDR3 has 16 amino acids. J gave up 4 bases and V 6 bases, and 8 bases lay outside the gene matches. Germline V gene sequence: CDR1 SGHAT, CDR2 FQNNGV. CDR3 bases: TGTGCCAGCAGTTCCCGACTAGCGGGAGGGCTGTACGAGCAGTACTTC. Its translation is CASSSRLAGGLYEQYF.

In nucleotides, the CDR3 is TGTGCCAGCAGCCAGAGGACAGGGGCAGCAGATACGCAGTATTTT. This codes for CASSQRTGAADTQYF. The V gene is TRBV2, the J gene TRBJ2-3, with TRBD1 matching over 9 bases. Per germline, CDR1 SNHLY and CDR2 FYNNEI. This CDR3 region has 15 residues. The trim removed 6 bases at V and 4 bases at J, leaving 8 bases unmatched.

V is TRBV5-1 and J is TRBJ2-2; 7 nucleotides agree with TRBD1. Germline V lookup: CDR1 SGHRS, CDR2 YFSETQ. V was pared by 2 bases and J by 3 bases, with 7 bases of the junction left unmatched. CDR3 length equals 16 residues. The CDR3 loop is CASSFTTGDYTGELFF. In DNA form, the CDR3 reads TGCGCCAGCAGCTTCACAACAGGGGATTACACCGGGGAGCTGTTTTTT.

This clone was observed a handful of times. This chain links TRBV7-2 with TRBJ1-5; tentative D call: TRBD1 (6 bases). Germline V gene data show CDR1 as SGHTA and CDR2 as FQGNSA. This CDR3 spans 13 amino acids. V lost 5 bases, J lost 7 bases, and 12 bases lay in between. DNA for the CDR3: TGTGCCAGCAGCGGACAGAGGGGGCAGCCCCAGCATTTT. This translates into CASSGQRGQPQHF.

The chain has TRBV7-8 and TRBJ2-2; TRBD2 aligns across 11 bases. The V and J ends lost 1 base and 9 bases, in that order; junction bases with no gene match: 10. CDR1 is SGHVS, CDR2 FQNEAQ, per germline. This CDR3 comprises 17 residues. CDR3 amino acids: CASSLVGTSGLLRELFF. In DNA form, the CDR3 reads TGTGCCAGCAGCTTAGTAGGGACTAGCGGTCTCTTGCGGGAGCTGTTTTTT.